Here is one T cell receptor (beta chain) with its context. No antigen is known for it. The sample is drawn from a study of cytomegalovirus exposure and HLA in healthy donors. 60 Vbeta and 13 Jbeta primers were used in PCR. The table came from immunoSEQ multiplex PCR; TCRdb's copy has only in-frame clones and leaves some out. The profile covers approximately 150,000 clones, with roughly 64% appearing a single time and 3% taken by the ten largest. Trimming left V 5 bases short and J 3 bases short, with 17 bases between. This CDR3 comprises 15 residues. Germline assignment: CDR1 SGHVS and CDR2 FQNEAQ. General study findings and limits: What was likely a sequencing artifact was a cluster of highly shared sequence variants. In an earlier analysis, about 87% or about 30%: the productive usage of most TCR beta V segments. Cytomegalovirus association was assigned to about 150 TCR beta chains.

The chain links TRBV7-8 to TRBJ2-7, with TRBD1 as a possible D gene (6 bases). Sample: PBMCs. This clonotype was obtained from a woman aged 30 to 39 in good health and CMV-seropositive. The CDR3 sequence is CASSPDRGPFYEQYF. In nucleotides, the CDR3 is TGTGCCAGCAGCCCGGACAGAGGCCCTTTCTACGAGCAGTACTTC.